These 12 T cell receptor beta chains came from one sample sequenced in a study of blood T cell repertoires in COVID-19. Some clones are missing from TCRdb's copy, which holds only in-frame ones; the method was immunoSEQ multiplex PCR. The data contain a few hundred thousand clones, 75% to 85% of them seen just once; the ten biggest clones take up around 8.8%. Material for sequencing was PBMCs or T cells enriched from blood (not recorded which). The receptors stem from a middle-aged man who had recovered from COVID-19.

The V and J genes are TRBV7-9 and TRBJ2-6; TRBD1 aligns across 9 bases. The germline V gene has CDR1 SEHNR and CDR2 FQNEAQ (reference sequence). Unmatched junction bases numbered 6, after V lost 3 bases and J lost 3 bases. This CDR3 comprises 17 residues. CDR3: CASSLQQGASGANVLTF. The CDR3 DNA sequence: TGTGCCAGCAGCTTGCAACAGGGGGCGAGTGGGGCCAACGTCCTGACTTTC.

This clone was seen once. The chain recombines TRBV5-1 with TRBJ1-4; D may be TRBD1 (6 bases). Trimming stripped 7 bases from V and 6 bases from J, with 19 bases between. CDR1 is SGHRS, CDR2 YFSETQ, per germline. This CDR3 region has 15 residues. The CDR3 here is CASRMQPGEHEKLFF. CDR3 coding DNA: TGCGCCAGCCGAATGCAACCAGGGGAGCATGAAAAACTGTTTTTT. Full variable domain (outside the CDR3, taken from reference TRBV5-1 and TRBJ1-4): KAGVTQTPRYLIKTRGQQVTLSCSPISGHRSVSWYQQTPGQGLQFLFEYFSETQRNKGNFPGRFSGRQFSNSRSEMNVSTLELGDSALYLCASRMQPGEHEKLFFGSGTQLSVL.

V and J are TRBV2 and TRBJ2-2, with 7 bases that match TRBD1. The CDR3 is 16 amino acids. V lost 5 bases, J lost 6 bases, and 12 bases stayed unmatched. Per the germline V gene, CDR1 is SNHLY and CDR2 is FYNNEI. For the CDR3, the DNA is TGTGCCAGCAGTACTACAGGGGCACCGGAGGCCGGGGAGCTGTTTTTT. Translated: CASSTTGAPEAGELFF.

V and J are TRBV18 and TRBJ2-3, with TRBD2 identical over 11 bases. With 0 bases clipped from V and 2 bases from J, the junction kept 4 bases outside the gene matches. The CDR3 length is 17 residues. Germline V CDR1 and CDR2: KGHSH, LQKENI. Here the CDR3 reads CASSPPSGGDYTDTQYF. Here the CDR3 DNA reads TGTGCCAGCTCACCACCTAGCGGGGGGGATTACACAGATACGCAGTATTTT.

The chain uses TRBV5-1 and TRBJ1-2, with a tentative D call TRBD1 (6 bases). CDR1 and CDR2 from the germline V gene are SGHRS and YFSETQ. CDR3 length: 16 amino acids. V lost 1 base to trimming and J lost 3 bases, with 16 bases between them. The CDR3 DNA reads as TGCGCCAGCAGCTTGACGATTTTACAGGGTTACTATGGCTACACCTTC. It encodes CASSLTILQGYYGYTF. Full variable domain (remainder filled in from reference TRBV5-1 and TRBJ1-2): KAGVTQTPRYLIKTRGQQVTLSCSPISGHRSVSWYQQTPGQGLQFLFEYFSETQRNKGNFPGRFSGRQFSNSRSEMNVSTLELGDSALYLCASSLTILQGYYGYTFGSGTRLTVV.

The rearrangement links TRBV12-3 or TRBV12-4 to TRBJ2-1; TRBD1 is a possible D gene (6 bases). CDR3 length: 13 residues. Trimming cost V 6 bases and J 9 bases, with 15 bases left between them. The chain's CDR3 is CASRPMSRGEQFF. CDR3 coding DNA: TGTGCCAGCAGACCGATGAGCAGGGGTGAGCAGTTCTTC.

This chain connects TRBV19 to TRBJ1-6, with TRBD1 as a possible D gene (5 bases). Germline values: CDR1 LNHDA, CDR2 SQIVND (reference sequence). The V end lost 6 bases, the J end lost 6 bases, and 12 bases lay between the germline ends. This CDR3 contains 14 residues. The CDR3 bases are TGTGCCAGTAGGATCAGGGCCCTTAATTCACCCCTCCACTTT. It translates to CASRIRALNSPLHF.

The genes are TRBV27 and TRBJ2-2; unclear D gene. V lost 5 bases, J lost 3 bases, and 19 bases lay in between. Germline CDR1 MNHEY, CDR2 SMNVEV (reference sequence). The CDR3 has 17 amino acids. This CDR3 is CASSPRNYLYDTGELFF. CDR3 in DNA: TGTGCCAGCAGTCCCCGGAACTACCTATATGACACCGGGGAGCTGTTTTTT.

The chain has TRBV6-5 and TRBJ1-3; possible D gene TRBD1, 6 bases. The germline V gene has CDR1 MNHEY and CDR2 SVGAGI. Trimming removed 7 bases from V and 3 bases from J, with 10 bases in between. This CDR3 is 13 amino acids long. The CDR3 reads CASNLQGGNTIYF. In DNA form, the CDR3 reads TGTGCCAGCAACCTACAGGGTGGAAACACCATATATTTT.

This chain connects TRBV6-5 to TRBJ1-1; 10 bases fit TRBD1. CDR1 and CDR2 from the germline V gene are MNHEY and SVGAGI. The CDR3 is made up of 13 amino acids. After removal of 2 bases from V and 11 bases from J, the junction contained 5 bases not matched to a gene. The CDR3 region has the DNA TGTGCCAGCAGTTACGGGACAGGGGTTATGGCTTTCTTT. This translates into CASSYGTGVMAFF.

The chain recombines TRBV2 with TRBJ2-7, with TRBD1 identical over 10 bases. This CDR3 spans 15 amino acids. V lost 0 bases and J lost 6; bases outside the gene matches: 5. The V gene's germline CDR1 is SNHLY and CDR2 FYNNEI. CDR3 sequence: CASSEADRGNREQYF. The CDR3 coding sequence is TGTGCCAGCAGTGAAGCGGACAGGGGGAACCGCGAGCAGTACTTC.

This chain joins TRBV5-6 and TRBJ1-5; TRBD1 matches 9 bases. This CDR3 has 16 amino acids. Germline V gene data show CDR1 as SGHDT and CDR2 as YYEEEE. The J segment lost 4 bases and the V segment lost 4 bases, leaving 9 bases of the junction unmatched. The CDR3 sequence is CASSVRGQGRNQPQHF. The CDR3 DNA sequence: TGTGCCAGCAGCGTGCGGGGACAGGGTAGGAATCAGCCCCAGCATTTT.